This TCR beta chain came from a study of cytomegalovirus exposure and HLA in healthy donors. Study-wide results and limits: Earlier findings revealed that most TCR beta V segments proved productive either about 87% or about 30% of the time. An apparent linkage of common viral pathogens to several of the most significant clusters emerged in a later analysis. Among immune exposure information, only CMV serostatus was available. It was reported that the classifier diagnosed cytomegalovirus status with high specificity and sensitivity in both the original and validation cohorts.

PCR used 60 Vbeta primers and 13 Jbeta primers. Generated by immunoSEQ multiplex PCR, the TCRdb table keeps only in-frame clones and is missing some. The sample lists roughly 62,000 clones, about 77% occurring once. Trimming pared 2 bases from V and 8 bases from J, leaving 8 bases between. Germline assignment: CDR1 SGHNT and CDR2 YYREEE (reference sequence). The CDR3 runs to 12 residues. Turning to this clone: Antigen: not known.

This chain connects TRBV5-4 to TRBJ2-1; D is ambiguous. This receptor was identified in a woman in her 30s in good health and CMV-seronegative. The sequenced material came from PBMCs. The CDR3 sequence is CASSFTDDEQFF. CDR3 in DNA: TGTGCCAGCAGCTTCACAGACGATGAGCAGTTCTTC.